This note documents a single TCR beta chain sequence. The CDR3 goes on 3 residues after the read ends, and that part is filled in from the germline J gene. Germline V gene data show CDR1 as SGHAT and CDR2 as FQNNGV. V dropped 5 bases and J dropped 1; count of bases not matched to a gene: 2. The CDR3 consists of 14 residues. Here immunoSEQ multiplex PCR was the method, and the copy in TCRdb shows in-frame clones only, minus some. The listing contains about 39,000 clones. This entry belongs to a study of T cells in women clearing cervical HPV infection. Source material: blood buffy coat. V and J are TRBV11-2 and TRBJ2-5; 9 bases are a match to TRBD1. The sequence came from a woman between 18 and 69 years old with a cervical HPV16 infection that either progressed to CIN3+ or cleared (not recorded which). The CDR3 bases that were read are TGTGCCAGCAGCAGGGACAGGGTCCAAGAGACC. Protein sequence: CASSRDRVQET. The whole CDR3 protein is CASSRDRVQETQYF.